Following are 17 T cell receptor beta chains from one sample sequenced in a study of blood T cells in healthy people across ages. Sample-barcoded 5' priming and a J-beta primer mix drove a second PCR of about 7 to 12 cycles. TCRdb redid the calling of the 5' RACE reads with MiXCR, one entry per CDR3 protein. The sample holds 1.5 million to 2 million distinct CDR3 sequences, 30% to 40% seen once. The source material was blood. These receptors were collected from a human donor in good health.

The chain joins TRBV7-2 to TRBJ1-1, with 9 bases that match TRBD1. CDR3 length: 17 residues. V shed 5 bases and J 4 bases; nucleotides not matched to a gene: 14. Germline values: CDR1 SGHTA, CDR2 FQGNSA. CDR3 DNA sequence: TGTGCCAGCAGCACGAGAACCGGGACAGGGAGAGGCACTGAAGCTTTCTTT. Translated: CASSTRTGTGRGTEAFF.

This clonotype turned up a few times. The CDR3 reads CAISDPEGLRQGTPNWGYTF. In DNA form, the CDR3 reads TGTGCCATCAGTGATCCCGAAGGGCTCAGACAGGGTACCCCTAACTGGGGCTACACCTTC. The gene calls are TRBV10-3 and TRBJ1-2; 7 bases are a match to TRBD1. The junction had 27 bases not matched to a gene; V was cut back by 3 bases and J by 8 bases. The CDR3 loop spans 20 amino acids. Per germline, CDR1 ENHRY and CDR2 SYGVKD.

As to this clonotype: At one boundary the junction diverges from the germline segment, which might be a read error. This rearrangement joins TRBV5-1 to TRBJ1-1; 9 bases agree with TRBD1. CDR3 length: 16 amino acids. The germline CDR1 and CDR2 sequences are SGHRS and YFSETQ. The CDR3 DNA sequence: TGCGCCAGTAGCTTCGGGACAGGGAGAATGAGCACTGAAGCTTTCTTT. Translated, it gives CASSFGTGRMSTEAFF.

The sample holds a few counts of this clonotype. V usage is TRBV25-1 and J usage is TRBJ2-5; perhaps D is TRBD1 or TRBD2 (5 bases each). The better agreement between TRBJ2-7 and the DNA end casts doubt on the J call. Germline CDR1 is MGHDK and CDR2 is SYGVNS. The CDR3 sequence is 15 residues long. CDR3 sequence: CASSPWGGRDREQYF. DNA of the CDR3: TGTGCCAGCAGCCCCTGGGGTGGCAGGGACCGCGAGCAGTACTTC.

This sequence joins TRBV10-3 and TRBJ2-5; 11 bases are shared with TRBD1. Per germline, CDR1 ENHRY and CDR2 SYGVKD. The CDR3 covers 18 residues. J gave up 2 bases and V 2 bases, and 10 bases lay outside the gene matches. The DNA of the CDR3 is TGTGCCATCAGTGAGGCTCGGGGACAGGGGGTATTTCAAGAGACCCAGTACTTC. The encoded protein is CAISEARGQGVFQETQYF.

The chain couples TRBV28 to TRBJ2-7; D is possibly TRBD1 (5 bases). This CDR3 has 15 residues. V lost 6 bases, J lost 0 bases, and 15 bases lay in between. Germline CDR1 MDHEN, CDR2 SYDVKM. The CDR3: CASRSIQGSSYEQYF. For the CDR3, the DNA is TGTGCCAGCAGGTCGATTCAGGGATCCTCCTACGAGCAGTACTTC.

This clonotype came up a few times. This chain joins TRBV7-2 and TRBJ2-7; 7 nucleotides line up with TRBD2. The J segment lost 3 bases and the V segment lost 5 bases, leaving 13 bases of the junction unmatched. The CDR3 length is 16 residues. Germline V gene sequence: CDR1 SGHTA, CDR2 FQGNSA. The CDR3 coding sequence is TGTGCCAGCAGCCCCGGCGCTCAGCGGGGCCTCTACGAGCAGTACTTC. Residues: CASSPGAQRGLYEQYF. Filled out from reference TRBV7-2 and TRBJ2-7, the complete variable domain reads GAGVSQSPSNKVTEKGKDVELRCDPISGHTALYWYRQSLGQGLEFLIYFQGNSAPDKSGLPSDRFSAERTGGSVSTLTIQRTQQEDSAVYLCASSPGAQRGLYEQYFGPGTRLTVT.

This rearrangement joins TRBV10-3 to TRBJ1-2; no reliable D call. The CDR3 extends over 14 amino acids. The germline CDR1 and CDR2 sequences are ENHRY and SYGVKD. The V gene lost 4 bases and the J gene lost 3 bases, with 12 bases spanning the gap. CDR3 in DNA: TGTGCCATCAGTGGCCAAAACCGCGACTATGGCTACACCTTC. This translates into CAISGQNRDYGYTF.

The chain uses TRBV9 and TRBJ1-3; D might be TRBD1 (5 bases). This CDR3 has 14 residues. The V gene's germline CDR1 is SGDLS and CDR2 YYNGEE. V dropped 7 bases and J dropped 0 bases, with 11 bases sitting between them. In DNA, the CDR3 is TGTGCCAGCGGGGACTTTAGCTCTGGAAACACCATATATTTT. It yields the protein CASGDFSSGNTIYF.

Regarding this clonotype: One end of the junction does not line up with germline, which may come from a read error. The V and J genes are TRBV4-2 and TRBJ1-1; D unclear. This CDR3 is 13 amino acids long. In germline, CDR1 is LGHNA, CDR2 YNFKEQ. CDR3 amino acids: CVSATRPETEAFF. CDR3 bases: TGTGTCAGCGCAACGCGACCGGAGACTGAAGCTTTCTTT.

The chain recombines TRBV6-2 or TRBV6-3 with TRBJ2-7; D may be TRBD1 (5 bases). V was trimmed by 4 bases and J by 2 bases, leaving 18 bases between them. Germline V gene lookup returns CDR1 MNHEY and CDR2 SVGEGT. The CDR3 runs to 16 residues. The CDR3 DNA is TGTGCCAGCAGTTCGGCGGTGGGGCAGGGAACCTACGAGCAGTACTTC. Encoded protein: CASSSAVGQGTYEQYF.

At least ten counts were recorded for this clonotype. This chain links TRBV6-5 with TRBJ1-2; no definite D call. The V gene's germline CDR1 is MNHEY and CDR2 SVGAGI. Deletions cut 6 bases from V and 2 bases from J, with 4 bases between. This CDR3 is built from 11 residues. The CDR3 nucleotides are TGTGCCAGCAGAGGAAACTATGGCTACACCTTC. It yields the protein CASRGNYGYTF.

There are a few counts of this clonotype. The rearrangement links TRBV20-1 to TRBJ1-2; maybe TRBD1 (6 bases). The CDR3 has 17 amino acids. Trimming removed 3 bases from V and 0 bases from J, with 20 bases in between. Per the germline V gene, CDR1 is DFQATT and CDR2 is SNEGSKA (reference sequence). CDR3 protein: CSASGKLGRGANYGYTF. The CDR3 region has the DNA TGCAGTGCTAGTGGAAAGCTCGGTAGGGGGGCTAACTATGGCTACACCTTC.

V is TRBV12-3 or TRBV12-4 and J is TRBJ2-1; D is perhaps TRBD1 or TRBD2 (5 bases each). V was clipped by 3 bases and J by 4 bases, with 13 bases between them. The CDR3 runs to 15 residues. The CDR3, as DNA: TGTGCCAGCAGTTTGGGCAGGGACGGGTACAATGAGCAGTTCTTC. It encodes CASSLGRDGYNEQFF.

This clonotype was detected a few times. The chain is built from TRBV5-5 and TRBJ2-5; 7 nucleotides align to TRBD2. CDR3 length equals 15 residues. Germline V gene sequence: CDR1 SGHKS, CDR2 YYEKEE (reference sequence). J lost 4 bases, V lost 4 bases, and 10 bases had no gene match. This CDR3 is CASSPAGDPPETQYF. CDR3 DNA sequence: TGTGCCAGCAGCCCGGCGGGGGATCCACCAGAGACCCAGTACTTC.

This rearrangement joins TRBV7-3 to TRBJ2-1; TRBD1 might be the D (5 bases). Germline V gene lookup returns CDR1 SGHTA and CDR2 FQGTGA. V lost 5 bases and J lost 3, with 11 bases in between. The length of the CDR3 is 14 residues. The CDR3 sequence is CASSPRADYNEQFF. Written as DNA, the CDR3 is TGTGCCAGCAGCCCCAGGGCGGACTACAATGAGCAGTTCTTC.

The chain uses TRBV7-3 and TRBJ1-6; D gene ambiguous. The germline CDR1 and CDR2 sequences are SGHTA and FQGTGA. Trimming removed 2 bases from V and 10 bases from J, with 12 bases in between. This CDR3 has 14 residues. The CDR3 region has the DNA TGTGCCAGCAGCTTAGAGGCAGTAAGCTCACCCCTCCACTTT. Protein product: CASSLEAVSSPLHF.